The clone carrying this TCR beta chain was seen at least ten times. The antigen is unknown. The source material, RNA transcripts, was used to amplify TCR beta CDR3 regions. TCR CDR3 regions were first amplified by RT-PCR with HTBI primers. From the multiplex PCR reads, TCRdb called clonotypes with MiXCR, one entry per CDR3 protein. The data show a few hundred thousand distinct CDR3 sequences, about 45% seen once. CDR1 LNHDA and CDR2 SQIVND come from the germline V gene (reference sequence). The CDR3 totals 13 residues. V lost 10 bases and J lost 4; bases outside the gene matches: 9. The sample is drawn from a study of T cells in Graves' hyperthyroidism and ophthalmopathy. Study outcomes and limitations: Separating ophthalmopathy from stable hyperthyroidism was achieved by a 13 V-J model. Before onset, by a median of around six months, the model predicted ophthalmopathy. Expanded thyroid clonotypes (above 0.001) were mostly also found in blood.

This receptor was taken from a woman under 30 with Graves' hyperthyroidism. The genes are TRBV19 and TRBJ2-5, with 7 positions matching TRBD1. Sequenced input: peripheral blood or thyroid tissue (not recorded which). CDR3 loop: CATAPGQTETQYF. CDR3 bases: TGTGCCACTGCGCCGGGACAGACAGAGACCCAGTACTTC.